The rows below give T cell receptor beta chains drawn from one sample of a study of blood T cell repertoires in COVID-19. The table came from immunoSEQ multiplex PCR; TCRdb's copy has only in-frame clones and leaves some out. The sample lists 200,000 to 300,000 clones, approximately 80% seen once, with roughly a tenth in the top ten. The sample taken for sequencing was peripheral blood. The origin of the receptors is a woman of 80 years or more with acute or convalescent COVID-19. Both conserved end residues are part of each CDR3. A D gene is named only where the DNA matches it firmly. Clone sizes are given selectively: once, few, many, or a class where the clone is expanded.

>TRBJ2-3|TRBV30|TRBD1|-
TGTGCCTGGTGTAGGGGACAGGGGGCGCAAGATACGCAGTATTTT
CAWCRGQGAQDTQYF
>TRBJ1-6|TRBV5-4|TRBD1|-
TGTGCCAGCAGACGTGACAGGGGAGACAATTCACCCCTCCACTTT
CASRRDRGDNSPLHF
>TRBJ1-3|TRBV25-1|TRBD1|once
TGTGCCAGCAGTCCCCAACTAGGGGGCAGGAAGGCTGGAAACACCATATATTTT
CASSPQLGGRKAGNTIYF
>TRBJ2-3|TRBV18|-|-
TGTGCCAGCTCACCAAATCAATCCGGGTCTAGCACAGATACGCAGTATTTT
CASSPNQSGSSTDTQYF
>TRBJ1-6|TRBV28|TRBD1|-
TGTGCCAGCAGGGGGGACAGGGCATCGCCCCTCCACTTT
CASRGDRASPLHF
>TRBJ1-2|TRBV3-1/TRBV3-2|TRBD1|-
TGTGCCAGCAGCCAAGTCGAGACAGGGGGCGGGTACACCTTC
CASSQVETGGGYTF
>TRBJ2-3|TRBV7-3|-|-
TGTGCCAGCAGCTTAGTCCCGGGGGTGAGGCAGTATTTT
CASSLVPGVRQYF
>TRBJ1-2|TRBV3-1/TRBV3-2|TRBD1|-
TGTGCCAGCAGCCAAGATATGACAGGGGGCACCTATGGCTACACCTTC
CASSQDMTGGTYGYTF
>TRBJ2-7|TRBV3-1/TRBV3-2|-|-
TGTGCCAGCAGCCTGGACAGCCGCTACGAGCAGTACTTC
CASSLDSRYEQYF
>TRBJ1-5|TRBV30|TRBD1|-
TGTGCCTGGAGTTCGCAGACCCGGGACAGGGGAAATCAGCCCCAGCATTTT
CAWSSQTRDRGNQPQHF
>TRBJ2-2|TRBV2|TRBD1|-
TGTGCCAGCAAGGGACAGGGGGCCCCCGGGGAGCTGTTTTTT
CASKGQGAPGELFF
>TRBJ1-3|TRBV28|-|-
TGTGCCAGCAGTGCCCCCTCTAGTACTGGAAACACCATATATTTT
CASSAPSSTGNTIYF
>TRBJ1-5|TRBV5-4|TRBD1|-
TGTGCCAGCAGCCCCGGACAGGGAATCAATCAGCCCCAGCATTTT
CASSPGQGINQPQHF
>TRBJ2-3|TRBV7-9|-|-
TGTGCCAGCAGCTTATCCGCCTCGGGGTCAGATACGCAGTATTTT
CASSLSASGSDTQYF
>TRBJ2-3|TRBV19|TRBD2|once
TGTGCCAGTAGTATAGTCGGGGGGGCTGGAGATACGCAGTATTTT
CASSIVGGAGDTQYF
>TRBJ1-3|TRBV2|-|-
TGTGCCAGCAGTGTAGGGAGCTCTGGAAACACCATATATTTT
CASSVGSSGNTIYF
>TRBJ1-1|TRBV28|-|-
TGTGCCACCCCCTGGGCCGTGAACACTGAAGCTTTCTTT
CATPWAVNTEAFF
>TRBJ1-5|TRBV7-8|-|-
TGTGCCAGCAGCTTAAAGGCAGGCTCCCCTCATCAGCCCCAGCATTTT
CASSLKAGSPHQPQHF
>TRBJ1-3|TRBV7-2|-|-
TGTGCCAGCAGCGGTGGACAAAGGGGTAACACCATATATTTT
CASSGGQRGNTIYF
>TRBJ1-6|TRBV12-5|-|-
TGTGCTAGTGGTTTGTATGTCGGGAGATCCTATAATTCACCCCTCCACTTT
CASGLYVGRSYNSPLHF
>TRBJ1-2|TRBV2|-|-
TGTGCCAGCCGGGGGGGTGGCTACACCTTC
CASRGGGYTF
>TRBJ1-1|TRBV3-1/TRBV3-2|-|-
TGTGCCAGCAGCCAAAATCCTAACACTGAAGCTTTCTTT
CASSQNPNTEAFF
>TRBJ2-2|TRBV5-1|-|-
TGCGCCAGCAGACCCGGGACAACGAACACCGGGGAGCTGTTTTTT
CASRPGTTNTGELFF
>TRBJ2-7|TRBV5-4|-|-
TGTGCCAGCAGCTTGGGGACAGACCTCTACGAGCAGTACTTC
CASSLGTDLYEQYF
>TRBJ1-5|TRBV19|-|-
TGTGCCAGTAGTCAAGGGGGGGGTCGGGGTCAGCCCCAGCATTTT
CASSQGGGRGQPQHF
>TRBJ1-5|TRBV30|-|once
TGTGCCTGGAGTTCCGGGACAAATAGCAATCAGCCCCAGCATTTT
CAWSSGTNSNQPQHF
>TRBJ1-2|TRBV6-5|TRBD1|few
TGTGCCAGCAGGACAGGGGGCTTCTCTGGCTACACCTTC
CASRTGGFSGYTF
>TRBJ1-3|TRBV27|TRBD1|-
TGTGCCAGCAGTTTATTGGCCCCCCAGACAGGGGCTGGAAACACCATATATTTT
CASSLLAPQTGAGNTIYF
>TRBJ2-2|TRBV7-6|TRBD2|-
TGTGCCAGCAGCTACGGGACTAGCGGGAGTACCGGGGAGCTGTTTTTT
CASSYGTSGSTGELFF
>TRBJ2-7|TRBV10-3|TRBD1|-
TGTGCCATCAGTCGGACAGGGGATTTTTACGAGCAGTACTTC
CAISRTGDFYEQYF
>TRBJ2-1|TRBV10-3|TRBD2|-
TGTGCCATCAGTGAGTCAGGAATAGCGGGGGATTCCTACAATGAGCAGTTCTTC
CAISESGIAGDSYNEQFF
>TRBJ2-3|TRBV19|TRBD2|-
TGTGCCAGTAGTACCTATAGCGGGAGCACAGATACGCAGTATTTT
CASSTYSGSTDTQYF
>TRBJ2-7|TRBV2|TRBD1|-
TGTGCCAGCAGTGAGGACAGGGGGCGGGAGCAGTACTTC
CASSEDRGREQYF